A single sample gave rise to the 24 T cell receptor beta chains below, sequenced in a study of shared clonotypes between healthy human individuals. Generated by immunoSEQ multiplex PCR, the TCRdb table keeps only in-frame clones and is missing some. This sample has roughly 1,600,000 clones, with roughly 98.5% found just once. The sample consisted of naive CD4+ T cells sorted from blood. As to subset: CD45RA+ positively selected. All receptors come from a young man in good health.

The V gene is TRBV6-5, the J gene TRBJ1-1; D gene uncertain. With 2 bases removed from V and 1 base from J, the gap between germline ends came to 5 bases. The CDR3 consists of 13 residues. CDR1 is MNHEY, CDR2 SVGAGI, per germline. This CDR3 is CASSYVWNTEAFF. The DNA for the CDR3 is TGTGCCAGCAGTTACGTATGGAACACTGAAGCTTTCTTT.

The chain joins TRBV5-4 to TRBJ2-7; 14 nucleotides match TRBD2. The CDR3 consists of 18 residues. Germline V gene data show CDR1 as SGHNT and CDR2 as YYREEE (reference sequence). J lost 6 bases, V lost 4 bases, and 15 bases had no gene match. The CDR3 loop is CASSHPGTSGSRTGEQYF. CDR3 nucleotides: TGTGCCAGCAGCCATCCGGGGACTAGCGGGAGTAGGACCGGCGAGCAGTACTTC. The entire variable domain, with the rest obtained from reference TRBV5-4 and TRBJ2-7, is as follows: ETGVTQSPTHLIKTRGQQVTLRCSSQSGHNTVSWYQQALGQGPQFIFQYYREEENGRGNFPPRFSGLQFPNYSSELNVNALELDDSALYLCASSHPGTSGSRTGEQYFGPGTRLTVT.

This clone has just one count. The chain carries TRBV18 and TRBJ1-4; 8 bases line up with TRBD1. The junction had 10 bases not matched to a gene; V was cut back by 7 bases and J by 3 bases. Germline CDR1 KGHSH, CDR2 LQKENI. This CDR3 contains 16 residues. CDR3 region: CASWGQEGASNEKLFF. Written as DNA, the CDR3 is TGTGCCAGCTGGGGACAGGAGGGCGCATCTAATGAAAAACTGTTTTTT. Full variable domain (rest looked up from reference TRBV18 and TRBJ1-4): NAGVMQNPRHLVRRRGQEARLRCSPMKGHSHVYWYRQLPEEGLKFMVYLQKENIIDESGMPKERFSAEFPKEGPSILRIQQVVRGDSAAYFCASWGQEGASNEKLFFGSGTQLSVL.

This clone was observed a single time. The chain joins TRBV7-2 to TRBJ1-1, with TRBD1 as a possible D gene (5 bases). V was clipped by 5 bases and J by 2 bases, with 12 bases between them. This CDR3 comprises 14 residues. Looked up from germline, CDR1 is SGHTA and CDR2 is FQGNSA. The chain's CDR3 is CASSMDTANTEAFF. CDR3 coding DNA: TGTGCCAGCAGCATGGACACCGCAAACACTGAAGCTTTCTTT.

V is TRBV15 and J is TRBJ2-7; D is possibly TRBD2 (7 bases). Germline assignment: CDR1 LNHNV and CDR2 YYDKDF (reference sequence). CDR3 length: 15 amino acids. The V end was cut by 1 base, the J end by 2 bases, with 12 bases between. CDR3 amino acids: CATSRVPGGPYEQYF. In nucleotides, the CDR3 is TGTGCCACCAGCAGAGTCCCCGGGGGGCCCTACGAGCAGTACTTC.

The rearrangement uses TRBV5-4 and TRBJ2-5, with 10 positions matching TRBD1. The germline V gene has CDR1 SGHNT and CDR2 YYREEE (reference sequence). This CDR3 is 16 amino acids long. Trimming removed 4 bases from V and 9 bases from J; junction bases left unmatched: 15. The CDR3 protein is CASSPSGQGSYGAQYF. The DNA for the CDR3 is TGTGCCAGCAGCCCTTCGGGACAGGGGTCTTATGGGGCCCAGTACTTC.

This chain links TRBV19 with TRBJ2-5; tentative D call: TRBD2 (5 bases). Looked up from germline, CDR1 is LNHDA and CDR2 is SQIVND (reference sequence). The CDR3 sequence is 13 residues long. V was clipped by 5 bases and J by 4 bases, with 11 bases between them. This CDR3 is CASSDWERETQYF. The CDR3 coding sequence is TGTGCCAGTAGTGACTGGGAGAGAGAGACCCAGTACTTC.

The chain uses TRBV19 and TRBJ1-5; the D gene is possibly TRBD1 (5 bases). Germline loops: CDR1 LNHDA, CDR2 SQIVND (reference sequence). With 2 bases removed from V and 6 bases from J, the gap between germline ends came to 14 bases. The length of the CDR3 is 15 residues. In DNA, the CDR3 is TGTGCCAGTAGTATAAGGAGGGGAAGGATTCAGCCCCAGCATTTT. Its protein product is CASSIRRGRIQPQHF.

This clone was seen once. This rearrangement joins TRBV9 to TRBJ1-6; D remains unclear. The CDR3 totals 15 residues. CDR1 and CDR2 (germline): SGDLS, YYNGEE. V was clipped by 0 bases and J by 10 bases, with 14 bases between them. In nucleotides, the CDR3 is TGTGCCAGCAGCGTAGGAATGCGGAGCGGGTCACCCCTCCACTTT. Amino acids: CASSVGMRSGSPLHF.

This chain links TRBV7-9 with TRBJ2-2; perhaps TRBD2 as D (5 bases). The CDR3 has 15 amino acids. CDR1 is SEHNR and CDR2 is FQNEAQ in the germline V gene (reference sequence). Trimming stripped 5 bases from V and 4 bases from J, with 14 bases between. The CDR3 coding sequence is TGTGCCAGCAGCGAACGACGCGCGGGCACCGGGGAGCTGTTTTTT. Translating gives CASSERRAGTGELFF.

With respect to this clone: Other DNA sequences in this sample translate to the same CDR3. The rearrangement links TRBV28 to TRBJ1-2; D is perhaps TRBD1 (5 bases). This CDR3 has 13 amino acids. The ends were cut back, 2 bases at V and 3 bases at J, with 7 bases in the middle. CDR1 and CDR2 (germline): MDHEN, SYDVKM. The CDR3 DNA is TGTGCCAGCAGTTTAGGGGGGGACTATGGCTACACCTTC. This gives the protein CASSLGGDYGYTF.

Turning to this clone: Additional DNA sequences in this sample encode the identical CDR3. This chain uses TRBV5-1 with TRBJ2-7; 12 bases are a match to TRBD2. The CDR3 covers 15 residues. The ends lost 3 bases at V and 3 bases at J; junction bases unmatched: 4. CDR1 and CDR2 from the germline V gene are SGHRS and YFSETQ. In nucleotides, the CDR3 is TGCGCCAGCAGCTCCAGACTAGCGGGAGACTACGAGCAGTACTTC. Translation gives CASSSRLAGDYEQYF. The variable domain in full, completed from reference TRBV5-1 and TRBJ2-7, reads KAGVTQTPRYLIKTRGQQVTLSCSPISGHRSVSWYQQTPGQGLQFLFEYFSETQRNKGNFPGRFSGRQFSNSRSEMNVSTLELGDSALYLCASSSRLAGDYEQYFGPGTRLTVT.

The chain couples TRBV27 to TRBJ2-7, with 11 positions matching TRBD1. Trimming removed 5 bases from V and 7 bases from J; junction bases left unmatched: 7. CDR3 length equals 14 residues. Germline-derived CDR1 and CDR2 are MNHEY and SMNVEV (reference sequence). Here the CDR3 reads CASSRGQGAREQYF. DNA of the CDR3: TGTGCCAGCAGTCGAGGACAGGGGGCGCGTGAGCAGTACTTC.

The J gene is TRBJ2-5, the V gene TRBV7-2, with TRBD2 matching over 8 bases. The CDR3 is 15 amino acids. The V and J ends lost 3 bases and 3 bases, in that order; junction bases with no gene match: 6. CDR1 SGHTA and CDR2 FQGNSA come from the germline V gene. The CDR3 loop reads CASSFPAGVKETQYF. The CDR3 DNA is TGTGCCAGCAGCTTTCCAGCGGGAGTAAAAGAGACCCAGTACTTC.

This clone was seen a single time. The chain carries TRBV28 and TRBJ2-3; no clear D. V was cut by 6 bases and J by 4 bases, with 11 bases left in between. In germline, CDR1 is MDHEN, CDR2 SYDVKM. The CDR3 contains 13 residues. The CDR3 region is CASSPGSPDTQYF. Written as DNA, the CDR3 is TGTGCCAGCAGCCCCGGGTCCCCAGATACGCAGTATTTT.

J is TRBJ2-5 and V is TRBV4-2, with a weak D call TRBD1 (5 bases). The CDR3 is 16 amino acids. Trimming cost V 1 base and J 6 bases, with 18 bases left between them. The germline V gene encodes CDR1 LGHNA and CDR2 YNFKEQ. The CDR3, as DNA: TGTGCCAGCAGCCAAGCCTGGGTAAGGGGCGAGAAGACCCAGTACTTC. This translates into CASSQAWVRGEKTQYF.

The chain joins TRBV5-4 to TRBJ2-3; 9 bases map to TRBD2. V shed 2 bases, J shed 2 bases, and the junction held 12 bases outside the gene matches. This CDR3 region has 18 residues. Per germline, CDR1 SGHNT and CDR2 YYREEE (reference sequence). In nucleotides, the CDR3 is TGTGCCAGCAGCTTTGGGGGCGGGAGCGGGAGGCACACAGATACGCAGTATTTT. It encodes CASSFGGGSGRHTDTQYF.

The chain is built from TRBV15 and TRBJ2-7; D possibly uses TRBD1 or TRBD2 (5 bases each). CDR1 is LNHNV and CDR2 is YYDKDF in the germline V gene (reference sequence). V was shortened by 3 bases and J by 9 bases, with 18 bases between the two germline ends. The CDR3 consists of 14 residues. CDR3 residues: CATSRDIPTEGQYF. The CDR3 DNA follows: TGTGCCACCAGCAGGGACATTCCCACCGAGGGGCAGTACTTC.

The chain employs TRBV6-6 and TRBJ1-1; D is possibly TRBD1 (6 bases). The CDR3 totals 14 residues. The germline V and J ends were trimmed by 8 bases and 1 base, with 14 bases remaining between them. Germline V gene lookup returns CDR1 MNHNY and CDR2 SVGAGI (reference sequence). As DNA, the CDR3 is TGTGCCAGCGAGGGTCCGGGGGCGAACACTGAAGCTTTCTTT. Translation: CASEGPGANTEAFF.

V usage is TRBV7-8 and J usage is TRBJ1-5, with D unclear. Germline V gene data show CDR1 as SGHVS and CDR2 as FQNEAQ. V lost 5 bases to trimming and J lost 0 bases, with 14 bases between them. The CDR3 extends over 16 amino acids. CDR3 nucleotide sequence: TGTGCCAGCAGCCCCAGCCGGATCTCTAGCAATCAGCCCCAGCATTTT. Translating gives CASSPSRISSNQPQHF.

This chain uses TRBV5-6 with TRBJ1-5; possibly TRBD1 for D (6 bases). The CDR3 loop spans 14 amino acids. Trimming stripped 1 base from V and 5 bases from J, with 10 bases between. Germline V gene sequence: CDR1 SGHDT, CDR2 YYEEEE. The CDR3 DNA follows: TGTGCCAGCAGCTTGTATAACAGGGATCAGCCCCAGCATTTT. Protein sequence: CASSLYNRDQPQHF.

This chain joins TRBV18 and TRBJ1-1; no firm D call. Germline values: CDR1 KGHSH, CDR2 LQKENI. This CDR3 region has 19 residues. Trimming removed 2 bases at V and 3 bases at J, with 25 bases between. As DNA, the CDR3 is TGTGCCAGCTCACCAGGGGTTTGGGCCACCCCCCGTAGGGACACTGAAGCTTTCTTT. It encodes CASSPGVWATPRRDTEAFF.

The chain is built from TRBV29-1 and TRBJ1-3, with D maybe TRBD1 (6 bases). The V and J ends lost 7 bases and 0 bases respectively, with 16 bases between them. In germline, CDR1 is SQVTM, CDR2 ANQGSEA. The CDR3 is 15 amino acids. DNA for the CDR3: TGCAGCGCGACGGGACACCCGAGCTCTGGAAACACCATATATTTT. Translated, it gives CSATGHPSSGNTIYF.

This chain joins TRBV18 and TRBJ2-7; D possibly matches TRBD1 or TRBD2 (5 bases each). The CDR3 is made up of 15 amino acids. V gave up 6 bases and J gave up 7 bases, with 22 bases separating them. Germline CDR1 KGHSH, CDR2 LQKENI. The CDR3 region has the DNA TGTGCCAGCTCCCGAGGTACCGGGACCCCAAAAGAGCAGTACTTC. The encoded protein is CASSRGTGTPKEQYF.